Following are 17 T cell receptor beta chains from one sample sequenced in a study of blood T cell repertoires in COVID-19. Method: immunoSEQ multiplex PCR; TCRdb's copy keeps in-frame clones and lacks some. This table holds 310,000 or so clones, approximately 90% found once. The sample taken for sequencing was PBMCs or T cells enriched from blood (not recorded which). The receptor source for this set is a young woman who had recovered from COVID-19.

The V call is TRBV5-1, the J call TRBJ1-2; unclear D gene. With 4 bases removed from V and 6 bases from J, the gap between germline ends came to 22 bases. CDR3 size: 16 residues. Germline V gene lookup returns CDR1 SGHRS and CDR2 YFSETQ. CDR3 protein: CASSPRGPLGPHGYTF. The CDR3, as DNA: TGCGCCAGCAGCCCCAGAGGGCCCCTAGGCCCTCATGGCTACACCTTC.

The gene calls are TRBV19 and TRBJ1-1; tentative D call: TRBD1 (6 bases). Germline values: CDR1 LNHDA, CDR2 SQIVND (reference sequence). V shed 5 bases and J shed 4 bases, with 14 bases lying between them. This CDR3 spans 14 amino acids. The CDR3 here is CASSAMRGSTEAFF. CDR3 DNA: TGTGCCAGTAGTGCGATGAGGGGGAGCACTGAAGCTTTCTTT.

This clone was observed a handful of times. The gene calls are TRBV30 and TRBJ1-6; TRBD1 might be the D (5 bases). This CDR3 has 12 amino acids. The V gene lost 4 bases and the J gene lost 10 bases, with 11 bases spanning the gap. Germline V lookup: CDR1 GTSNPN, CDR2 SVGIG (reference sequence). The CDR3 DNA sequence: TGTGCCTGGAAGGCAGGGCTGTCACCCCTCCACTTT. Amino acid sequence: CAWKAGLSPLHF.

The chain employs TRBV7-8 and TRBJ1-5, with D unclear. Per germline, CDR1 SGHVS and CDR2 FQNEAQ. V was trimmed by 2 bases and J by 1 base, leaving 3 bases between them. The CDR3 has 13 amino acids. Here the CDR3 DNA reads TGTGCCAGCAGCTTACCGAGCAATCAGCCCCAGCATTTT. It translates to CASSLPSNQPQHF.

The chain has TRBV28 and TRBJ2-2; TRBD1 aligns across 7 bases. Germline CDR1 is MDHEN and CDR2 is SYDVKM. This CDR3 spans 16 amino acids. The V gene end was trimmed by 6 bases and the J gene end by 4 bases; junction bases not matched to a gene: 11. CDR3 nucleotides: TGTGCCAGCAGCCCAGACAGGGTTAGAAGCACCGGGGAGCTGTTTTTT. It is translated as CASSPDRVRSTGELFF.

The chain is built from TRBV9 and TRBJ2-5; the match to TRBD1 covers 8 bases. Trimming cost V 2 bases and J 2 bases; bases outside gene matches: 8. Germline CDR1 is SGDLS and CDR2 is YYNGEE. The CDR3 totals 16 residues. Here the CDR3 DNA reads TGTGCCAGCAGCGTCAGGGGGCAGGGGGCGCAAGAGACCCAGTACTTC. Protein product: CASSVRGQGAQETQYF.

The V call is TRBV5-1, the J call TRBJ2-1; no definite D call. V was clipped by 0 bases and J by 0 bases, with 13 bases between them. The CDR3 sequence is 17 residues long. From germline, CDR1 is SGHRS and CDR2 YFSETQ. The CDR3 region is CASSLDFQANSYNEQFF. CDR3 nucleotide sequence: TGCGCCAGCAGCTTGGACTTCCAAGCTAACTCCTACAATGAGCAGTTCTTC. The variable domain in full, completed from reference TRBV5-1 and TRBJ2-1, reads KAGVTQTPRYLIKTRGQQVTLSCSPISGHRSVSWYQQTPGQGLQFLFEYFSETQRNKGNFPGRFSGRQFSNSRSEMNVSTLELGDSALYLCASSLDFQANSYNEQFFGPGTRLTVL.

The rearrangement links TRBV12-3 or TRBV12-4 to TRBJ1-1; the D is unclear. The length of the CDR3 is 12 residues. The V and J ends lost 4 bases and 6 bases respectively, with 9 bases between them. As DNA, the CDR3 is TGTGCCAGCAGTTCTCGGGTCGCTGAAGCTTTCTTT. This gives the protein CASSSRVAEAFF.

The chain employs TRBV24-1 and TRBJ2-1, with D unclear. V dropped 6 bases and J dropped 1 base, with 12 bases sitting between them. Germline assignment: CDR1 KGHDR and CDR2 SFDVKD. The CDR3 is made up of 15 amino acids. The CDR3 reads CATSPVGSSYNEQFF. The CDR3 nucleotides read TGTGCCACCAGTCCTGTCGGGTCTTCCTACAATGAGCAGTTCTTC.

V usage is TRBV7-3 and J usage is TRBJ2-6; perhaps TRBD1 as D (5 bases). Germline CDR1 is SGHTA and CDR2 is FQGTGA. This CDR3 spans 16 amino acids. Trimming removed 8 bases at V and 4 bases at J, with 18 bases between. CDR3 sequence reads: CASSASGLAGANVLTF. CDR3 DNA sequence: TGTGCCAGCTCGGCATCAGGGTTGGCGGGGGCCAACGTCCTGACTTTC.

This clone was observed a handful of times. The V and J genes are TRBV10-2 and TRBJ2-1; 11 positions match TRBD2. The CDR3 runs 13 residues. Per the germline V gene, CDR1 is WSHSY and CDR2 is SAAADI. J lost 9 bases, V lost 7 bases, and 5 bases had no gene match. Here the CDR3 DNA reads TGCGCCAGCACCGGACTAGCGGGTATTGAGCAGTTCTTC. As protein: CASTGLAGIEQFF.

This chain links TRBV19 with TRBJ1-1; 8 nucleotides match TRBD1. The J segment lost 5 bases and the V segment lost 10 bases, leaving 12 bases of the junction unmatched. This CDR3 contains 14 residues. Germline CDR1 is LNHDA and CDR2 is SQIVND (reference sequence). CDR3 amino acids: CATTRGQGGTEAFF. The CDR3 DNA sequence: TGTGCCACCACACGAGGACAGGGCGGAACTGAAGCTTTCTTT.

This chain joins TRBV6-5 and TRBJ2-3, with TRBD2 as a possible D gene (6 bases). The length of the CDR3 is 14 residues. Trimming pared 5 bases from V and 2 bases from J, leaving 11 bases between. Germline CDR1 MNHEY, CDR2 SVGAGI. The CDR3 region is CASSRDWNTDTQYF. Here the CDR3 DNA reads TGTGCCAGCAGTCGGGACTGGAACACAGATACGCAGTATTTT.

V is TRBV9 and J is TRBJ2-3; D may be TRBD1 (8 bases). In germline, CDR1 is SGDLS, CDR2 YYNGEE. The CDR3 is 16 residues long. The V and J ends lost 1 base and 4 bases respectively, with 16 bases between them. CDR3 nucleotides: TGTGCCAGCAGCGTAACAACAGGGGGGGCCCCAGATACGCAGTATTTT. This codes for CASSVTTGGAPDTQYF.

This clone was observed a few times. The chain is built from TRBV5-1 and TRBJ1-1; 10 bases map to TRBD1. V lost 5 bases to trimming and J lost 4 bases; unmatched junction nucleotides: 11. The CDR3 has 16 residues. CDR1 and CDR2 (germline): SGHRS, YFSETQ. This CDR3 reads CASSPAGQGYATEAFF. CDR3 nucleotide sequence: TGCGCCAGCAGTCCGGCGGGACAGGGGTATGCCACTGAAGCTTTCTTT. Complete variable domain (other parts from reference TRBV5-1 and TRBJ1-1): KAGVTQTPRYLIKTRGQQVTLSCSPISGHRSVSWYQQTPGQGLQFLFEYFSETQRNKGNFPGRFSGRQFSNSRSEMNVSTLELGDSALYLCASSPAGQGYATEAFFGQGTRLTVV.

V and J are TRBV15 and TRBJ1-1; D perhaps matches TRBD1 (5 bases). The CDR3 extends over 15 amino acids. Germline V gene data show CDR1 as LNHNV and CDR2 as YYDKDF (reference sequence). Trimming removed 1 base at V and 0 bases at J, with 9 bases between. CDR3 sequence reads: CATSRGAGMNTEAFF. CDR3 DNA sequence: TGTGCCACCAGCAGAGGGGCAGGGATGAACACTGAAGCTTTCTTT.

This sequence joins TRBV5-1 and TRBJ2-7; 10 bases line up with TRBD2. V shed 6 bases and J 1 base; nucleotides not matched to a gene: 7. This CDR3 comprises 15 residues. CDR1 and CDR2 (germline): SGHRS, YFSETQ. The CDR3 DNA is TGCGCCAGCACCCTTAGCGGGGGGTCTTCCTACGAGCAGTACTTC. It is translated as CASTLSGGSSYEQYF.